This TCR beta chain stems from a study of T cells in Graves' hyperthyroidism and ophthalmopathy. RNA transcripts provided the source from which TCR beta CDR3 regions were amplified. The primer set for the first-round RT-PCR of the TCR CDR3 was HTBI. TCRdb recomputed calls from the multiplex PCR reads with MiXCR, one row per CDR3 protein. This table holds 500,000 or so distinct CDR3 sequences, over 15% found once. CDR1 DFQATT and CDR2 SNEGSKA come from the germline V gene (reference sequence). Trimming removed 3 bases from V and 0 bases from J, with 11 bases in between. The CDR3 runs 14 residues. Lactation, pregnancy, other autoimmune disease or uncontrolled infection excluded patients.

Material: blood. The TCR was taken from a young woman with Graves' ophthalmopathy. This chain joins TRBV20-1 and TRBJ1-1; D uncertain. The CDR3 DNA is TGCAGTGCTAGGCCCCACAACGTGAACACTGAAGCTTTCTTT. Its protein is CSARPHNVNTEAFF.